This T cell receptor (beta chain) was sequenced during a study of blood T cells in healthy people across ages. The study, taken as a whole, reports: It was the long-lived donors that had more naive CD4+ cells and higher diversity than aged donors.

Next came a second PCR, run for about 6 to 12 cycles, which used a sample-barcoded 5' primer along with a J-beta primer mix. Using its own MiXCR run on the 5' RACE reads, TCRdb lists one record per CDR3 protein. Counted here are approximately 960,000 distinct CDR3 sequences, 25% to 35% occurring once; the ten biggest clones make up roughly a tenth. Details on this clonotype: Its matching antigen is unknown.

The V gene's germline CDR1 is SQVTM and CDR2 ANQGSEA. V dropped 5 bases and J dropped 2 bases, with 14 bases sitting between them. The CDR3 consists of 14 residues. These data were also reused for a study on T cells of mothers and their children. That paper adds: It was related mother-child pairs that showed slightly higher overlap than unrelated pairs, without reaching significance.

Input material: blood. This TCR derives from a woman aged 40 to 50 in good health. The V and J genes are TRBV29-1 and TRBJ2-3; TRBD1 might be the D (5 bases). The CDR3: CSVRRGSYTDTQYF. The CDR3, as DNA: TGCAGCGTTCGTAGGGGCTCCTACACAGATACGCAGTATTTT.